The present T cell receptor beta chain was sequenced within a study of shared clonotypes between healthy human individuals. As for the study in general: The donors, two women and three men, were aged 18 to 49. Used for every donor were three CD4 naive, three CD4 memory, two CD8 naive and one CD8 memory plate. Study-wide results and caveats: In several donors, 4.5% to 5.5% of naive CD4 clonotypes appeared in common.

V was clipped by 4 bases and J by 5 bases, with 18 bases between them. Looked up from germline, CDR1 is SGHRS and CDR2 is YFSETQ. This CDR3 is built from 15 residues. Researchers ran the assay at a deep level. Profiled with immunoSEQ multiplex PCR; TCRdb holds only in-frame clones, not every one. The data contain some 2,100,000 clones, around 95% of them singletons. As to this clone: The antigen is not known.

V gene TRBV5-1 combines with J gene TRBJ2-5, with a possible D match to TRBD1 (6 bases). The sequence was obtained from a man between 18 and 35 years old in good health. Specimen: naive CD4+ T cells sorted from blood. Subset given: CD45RA+ positively selected. The CDR3 DNA sequence: TGCGCCAGCAGCCCAGGGGTGGGGGCTATGGAGACCCAGTACTTC. Its translation: CASSPGVGAMETQYF. Drawing the rest from reference TRBV5-1 and TRBJ2-5, the complete variable domain is KAGVTQTPRYLIKTRGQQVTLSCSPISGHRSVSWYQQTPGQGLQFLFEYFSETQRNKGNFPGRFSGRQFSNSRSEMNVSTLELGDSALYLCASSPGVGAMETQYFGPGTRLLVL.